A selection of T cell receptor beta chains follows, all from one sample in a study of T cell responses to AZD1222 COVID-19 vaccine. Sequenced by immunoSEQ multiplex PCR; TCRdb stores in-frame clones only, minus some. Of over 100,000 clones in the sample, about nine tenths were seen once. The material was peripheral blood, obtained on day 0 of AZD1222 vaccination. Receptor source: an adult in good health. The CDR3 runs from the conserved cysteine through the conserved F or W. A D gene is named only where the DNA matches it firmly. Not all rows give a size; the values are once, few, many and, for expanded clones, a class.

-,TRBV4-3,-,TRBJ1-4,TGCGCCAGCAGCCACCTTGGGGGTGAAAAACTGTTTTTT,CASSHLGGEKLFF
-,TRBV27,-,TRBJ1-5,TGTGCCAGCAGTCAACAGGGCCGGGGGCCCCAGCATTTT,CASSQQGRGPQHF
-,TRBV7-2,-,TRBJ1-6,TGTGCCAGCAGCTTAGATGAGAATTCACCCCTCCACTTT,CASSLDENSPLHF
-,TRBV5-1,TRBD2,TRBJ2-3,TGCGCCAGCTCGGCGGCTAGCGGGGGCGGTAGCACAGATACGCAGTATTTT,CASSAASGGGSTDTQYF
once,TRBV7-2,-,TRBJ1-5,TGTGCCAGCAGCCCGTATCGGGGTACAGCCCAGCATTTT,CASSPYRGTAQHF
-,TRBV4-1,-,TRBJ1-5,TGCGCCAGCAGCCAAGAAAGACAGGCGGGTCAGCCCCAGCATTTT,CASSQERQAGQPQHF
-,TRBV28,TRBD1,TRBJ1-2,TGTGCCAGCAGATCACTGGGGGAGGGACAGGGATTTGGGGGCTACACCTTC,CASRSLGEGQGFGGYTF
-,TRBV18,-,TRBJ1-5,TGTGCCAGCTCACCACCGGGCAGGGGCGGCAATCAGCCCCAGCATTTT,CASSPPGRGGNQPQHF
-,TRBV6-5,-,TRBJ2-5,TGTGCCAGCTCCGGGCCCCCGGGGTTAGAGACCCAGTACTTC,CASSGPPGLETQYF
-,TRBV3-1/TRBV3-2,TRBD2,TRBJ2-1,TGTGCCAGCAGCCAGGGACTAGCGGGGGCCTTGGAGCAGTTCTTC,CASSQGLAGALEQFF
-,TRBV5-1,TRBD1,TRBJ2-5,TGCGCCAGCGGTAACCCGGGGACAGGGCAAGAGACCCAGTACTTC,CASGNPGTGQETQYF
-,TRBV27,-,TRBJ2-6,TGTGCCAGCAGTGGGGCCAACGTCCTGACTTTC,CASSGANVLTF
-,TRBV7-4,-,TRBJ1-5,TGTGCCAGCAGCTTAGCTCCAGGGGAGGATCAGCCCCAGCATTTT,CASSLAPGEDQPQHF
-,TRBV11-3,-,TRBJ2-7,TGTGCCAGCAGCTTAGGTATACAGGGATACGACGAGCAGTACTTC,CASSLGIQGYDEQYF
-,TRBV19,TRBD2,TRBJ2-1,TGTGCCAGTAGTATGACTAGCGAGCAGTTCTTC,CASSMTSEQFF
-,TRBV28,-,TRBJ1-6,TGTGCCAGCAGAACCGCGGGGGGGAGGGATTCACCCCTCCACTTT,CASRTAGGRDSPLHF
-,TRBV27,-,TRBJ1-1,TGTGCCAGCATGCCCGGGGGCTCGAACACTGAAGCTTTCTTT,CASMPGGSNTEAFF
-,TRBV6-1,-,TRBJ1-6,TGTGCCAGCAGTGAAGAGGCCTCCTATAATTCACCCCTCCACTTT,CASSEEASYNSPLHF
-,TRBV15,-,TRBJ1-2,TGTGCCACCAGCAGACCCGGACAGCGGGCTAACTATGGCTACACCTTC,CATSRPGQRANYGYTF
many,TRBV24-1,-,TRBJ1-5,TGTGCCACCAGTGACCCGGGGGATAGCAATCAGCCCCAGCATTTT,CATSDPGDSNQPQHF
-,TRBV7-2,-,TRBJ1-5,TGTGCCAGCAGCTTATACGCTAGGGACGGTCAGCCCCAGCATTTT,CASSLYARDGQPQHF
-,TRBV13,TRBD1,TRBJ1-2,TGTGCCAGCAGGTCTAGAGGACAGGAGATTCTTGGCTACACCTTC,CASRSRGQEILGYTF
-,TRBV10-1,-,TRBJ2-7,TGCGCCAGCAGTGACCATTACGAGCAGTACTTC,CASSDHYEQYF
-,TRBV19,-,TRBJ1-2,TGTGCCAGTAGTATTGAGGGTACGCATTATGGCTACACCTTC,CASSIEGTHYGYTF
-,TRBV18,-,TRBJ2-5,TGTGCCAGCTCACAGGCCGGGGAGACCCAGTACTTC,CASSQAGETQYF
few,TRBV7-2,TRBD1,TRBJ2-7,TGTGCCAGCAGCTCCGTGGGACAGGGTTACCCCTACGAGCAGTACTTC,CASSSVGQGYPYEQYF
once,TRBV13,-,TRBJ2-7,TGTGCCAGCAGATACACAGGGACCTCCACCTACGAGCAGTACTTC,CASRYTGTSTYEQYF
-,TRBV12-3/TRBV12-4,-,TRBJ1-6,TGTGCCAGCAGTTGGGTTTATAATTCACCCCTCCACTTT,CASSWVYNSPLHF
-,TRBV6-5,TRBD2,TRBJ2-1,TGTGCCAGCACCGGACTAGCCGCGTACAATGAGCAGTTCTTC,CASTGLAAYNEQFF
-,TRBV5-6,-,TRBJ1-6,TGTGCCAGCAGACTTAGACATCGGGCCCAGGCTGTTTCACCCCTCCACTTT,CASRLRHRAQAVSPLHF
-,TRBV27,-,TRBJ2-5,TGTGCCAGCAGTTTAAGGTTGTACCAAGAGACCCAGTACTTC,CASSLRLYQETQYF
few,TRBV30,-,TRBJ2-2,TGTGCCTGGCACAGACACACCGGGGAGCTGTTTTTT,CAWHRHTGELFF
-,TRBV24-1,-,TRBJ2-1,TGTGCCACCAGTGATCTGGGGGAGGATGAGCAGTTCTTC,CATSDLGEDEQFF
few,TRBV4-3,-,TRBJ1-2,TGCGCCAGCAGCCAGGGTGACTCTTCTACAGATGGCTACACCTTC,CASSQGDSSTDGYTF
once,TRBV5-6,TRBD2,TRBJ2-4,TGTGCCAGCAGCAAACTAGCGGGGGGCCCCTTAGCCAAAAACATTCAGTACTTC,CASSKLAGGPLAKNIQYF
-,TRBV4-3,-,TRBJ1-6,TGCGCCAGCAGCCAAGAAGGCGCCAATTCACCCCTCCACTTT,CASSQEGANSPLHF
-,TRBV9,TRBD2,TRBJ2-6,TGTGCCAGCAGCGTAGTCGGCGGGGGGTCCACCTCTGGGGCCAACGTCCTGACTTTC,CASSVVGGGSTSGANVLTF
many,TRBV6-2/TRBV6-3,-,TRBJ2-7,TGTGCCAGCAGTCGGGATTACGAGCAGTACTTC,CASSRDYEQYF
-,TRBV4-1,TRBD1,TRBJ1-6,TGCGCCAGCAGCCAAGATACCCGGACAGGCAATTCACCCCTCCACTTT,CASSQDTRTGNSPLHF
-,TRBV28,-,TRBJ1-1,TGTGCCAGCAGTCCCACAAAGAACACTGAAGCTTTCTTT,CASSPTKNTEAFF
-,TRBV5-4,-,TRBJ1-1,TGTGCCAGCAGCTTGGTGGGGGGACACCCTAACACTGAAGCTTTCTTT,CASSLVGGHPNTEAFF
-,TRBV10-3,-,TRBJ1-5,TGTGCCATCAGTGTGGTCGACGGCTATCAGCCCCAGCATTTT,CAISVVDGYQPQHF
-,TRBV19,TRBD1,TRBJ1-2,TGTGCCAGTAGTAGACAGGGGGCCGGCTACACCTTC,CASSRQGAGYTF
-,TRBV19,-,TRBJ1-2,TGTGCCAGTAGTCCGAGACAGCTTCATGGCTACACCTTC,CASSPRQLHGYTF
-,TRBV5-6,-,TRBJ2-5,TGTGCCAGCAGCGATCCATGGTTTTCAGAGACCCAGTACTTC,CASSDPWFSETQYF
-,TRBV2,-,TRBJ1-4,TGTGCCAGCAGTGAAGCGTTTTACATAACAACTAATGAAAAACTGTTTTTT,CASSEAFYITTNEKLFF
-,TRBV27,TRBD2,TRBJ2-7,TGTGCCAGCATAGCGGGGGACTCCTACGAGCAGTACTTC,CASIAGDSYEQYF
-,TRBV7-2,-,TRBJ1-1,TGTGCCAGCAGCATGGATTGGGGTACGGGAACTGAAGCTTTCTTT,CASSMDWGTGTEAFF
-,TRBV9,-,TRBJ2-3,TGTGCCAGCAGCGTAGGAGGGGAAACCACAGATACGCAGTATTTT,CASSVGGETTDTQYF
-,TRBV3-1/TRBV3-2,-,TRBJ2-3,TGTGCCAGCAGCCTTGCTCCGAGCGGGCTGATAGATACGCAGTATTTT,CASSLAPSGLIDTQYF
-,TRBV10-2,-,TRBJ1-2,TGCGCCAGCAGTGAGTCGACGGTAAACTATGGCTACACCTTC,CASSESTVNYGYTF
-,TRBV29-1,-,TRBJ1-6,TGCAGCGTTCGGGGGGACAAAAATAATTCACCCCTCCACTTT,CSVRGDKNNSPLHF
-,TRBV30,TRBD1,TRBJ2-5,TGTGCCTGGAATCCCCAGGGGGCGCTGGGAGAGACCCAGTACTTC,CAWNPQGALGETQYF
-,TRBV19,-,TRBJ1-2,TGTGCCAGTAGTTCACAGGGCGTTGATGGCTACACCTTC,CASSSQGVDGYTF
-,TRBV2,TRBD1,TRBJ1-2,TGTGCCAGCAGTACAACAGGGGGCCATGGCTACACCTTC,CASSTTGGHGYTF